Following are 17 T cell receptor beta chains from one sample sequenced in a study of PD-1 blockade in classical Hodgkin lymphoma. The assay was immunoSEQ multiplex PCR, and TCRdb's table has in-frame clones only and misses some. Found here are about 62,000 clones, about 87% of them singletons; the top ten hold roughly an eighth. Brentuximab vedotin exposure varied among the patients, all of whom had relapsed after autologous stem cell transplantation. The sample consisted of peripheral blood mononuclear cells (PBMCs), taken at baseline. The receptors were gathered from a human donor with classical Hodgkin lymphoma.

This clone appeared a single time. The chain recombines TRBV11-2 with TRBJ1-5; TRBD1 might be the D (5 bases). Germline V lookup: CDR1 SGHAT, CDR2 FQNNGV. V lost 1 base and J 5 bases, leaving 15 bases between the germline ends. CDR3 length: 16 amino acids. CDR3 loop: CASSLATVGVHQPQHF. The CDR3 nucleotides are TGTGCCAGCAGCTTAGCGACAGTAGGGGTCCATCAGCCCCAGCATTTT. The complete variable domain, with remaining parts taken from reference TRBV11-2 and TRBJ1-5, reads EAGVAQSPRYKIIEKRQSVAFWCNPISGHATLYWYQQILGQGPKLLIQFQNNGVVDDSQLPKDRFSAERLKGVDSTLKIQPAKLEDSAVYLCASSLATVGVHQPQHFGDGTRLSIL.

This rearrangement joins TRBV30 to TRBJ1-6; 7 nucleotides agree with TRBD1. Germline V gives CDR1 GTSNPN, CDR2 SVGIG (reference sequence). The junction had 10 bases not matched to a gene; V was cut back by 3 bases and J by 5 bases. The CDR3 consists of 16 residues. Written as DNA, the CDR3 is TGTGCCTGGAGAATACAGGGGAGGAACCATAATTCACCCCTCCACTTT. It specifies CAWRIQGRNHNSPLHF.

CDR3 protein: CASSLPLAGGLASEQFF. The DNA of the CDR3 is TGTGCCAGCAGCCTCCCCCTAGCGGGGGGCCTGGCCAGCGAGCAGTTCTTC. The chain is built from TRBV7-6 and TRBJ2-1; 11 positions agree with TRBD2. The J segment lost 10 bases and the V segment lost 5 bases, leaving 16 bases of the junction unmatched. This CDR3 contains 17 residues. The germline V gene encodes CDR1 SGHVS and CDR2 FNYEAQ.

This chain links TRBV6-6 with TRBJ1-2, with 8 positions matching TRBD1. Losses at the gene ends were 9 bases for V and 5 bases for J; bases not matched to a gene: 8. The germline V gene encodes CDR1 MNHNY and CDR2 SVGAGI (reference sequence). The CDR3 runs 13 residues. The chain's CDR3 is CASHNNRGYGYTF. The DNA of the CDR3 is TGTGCCAGTCACAACAACAGGGGGTATGGCTACACCTTC.

This clone was seen a single time. Other DNA sequences in this specimen translate into the identical CDR3. V gene TRBV9 combines with J gene TRBJ2-7, with D perhaps being TRBD1 or TRBD2 (6 bases each). Germline CDR1 is SGDLS and CDR2 is YYNGEE. The CDR3 sequence is 14 residues long. V lost 2 bases and J 2 bases, leaving 11 bases between the germline ends. CDR3 loop: CASSVGGGPYEQYF. CDR3 nucleotide sequence: TGTGCCAGCAGCGTCGGAGGGGGGCCCTACGAGCAGTACTTC.

This clone came up once. V is TRBV15 and J is TRBJ2-7; unclear D gene. CDR3 length equals 15 residues. From germline, CDR1 is LNHNV and CDR2 YYDKDF (reference sequence). V was shortened by 1 base and J by 2 bases, with 12 bases between the two germline ends. The CDR3 DNA reads as TGTGCCACCAGCAGAGGTGGGGATAGAACCTACGAGCAGTACTTC. It yields the protein CATSRGGDRTYEQYF.

This clone showed up just a few times. The chain is built from TRBV11-1 and TRBJ1-6, with D uncertain. CDR3 length: 14 amino acids. Trimming took off 4 bases at V and 8 bases at J, with 12 bases between the two ends. Germline loops: CDR1 SGHAT, CDR2 FQDESV (reference sequence). In nucleotides, the CDR3 is TGTGCCAGCAGCTCCTTGGCGGTTGATTCACCCCTCCACTTT. As protein: CASSSLAVDSPLHF.

A few counts support this clone. The chain has TRBV5-6 and TRBJ1-6, with 12 positions matching TRBD1. In germline, CDR1 is SGHDT, CDR2 YYEEEE. This CDR3 region has 16 residues. With V trimmed by 4 bases and J by 7 bases, 6 bases remained unmatched. CDR3 coding DNA: TGTGCCAGCAGCCGGGGGGACAGGGGGCACAATTCACCCCTCCACTTT. Translating gives CASSRGDRGHNSPLHF.

This clone was seen just once. The chain employs TRBV28 and TRBJ2-7, with D tentatively TRBD1 (7 bases). The CDR3 covers 15 residues. Deletions cut 7 bases from V and 5 bases from J, with 21 bases between. Germline V lookup: CDR1 MDHEN, CDR2 SYDVKM. The CDR3 DNA reads as TGTGCCAGCATGATGACGGCAGGGGGGAAGGACGAGCAGTACTTC. Translating gives CASMMTAGGKDEQYF.

The chain has TRBV5-8 and TRBJ1-1, with D hard to call. V was shortened by 0 bases and J by 0 bases, with 6 bases between the two germline ends. Per germline, CDR1 SGHTS and CDR2 YDEGEE. The CDR3 consists of 14 residues. CDR3: CASSLVGLNTEAFF. The CDR3 coding sequence is TGTGCCAGCAGCTTGGTCGGCTTGAACACTGAAGCTTTCTTT.

The CDR3 DNA sequence: TGTGCCACCAGCAGGGACTTGAGCTCTGGGGCCAACGTCCTGACTTTC. This codes for CATSRDLSSGANVLTF. The chain carries TRBV15 and TRBJ2-6; possible D gene TRBD2, 5 bases. CDR3 length equals 16 residues. With 3 bases removed from V and 0 bases from J, the gap between germline ends came to 9 bases. CDR1 is LNHNV and CDR2 is YYDKDF in the germline V gene (reference sequence).

The V call is TRBV10-3, the J call TRBJ2-7; D remains ambiguous. V lost 2 bases and J lost 3, with 5 bases in between. This CDR3 is 12 amino acids long. Germline values: CDR1 ENHRY, CDR2 SYGVKD. CDR3 amino acids: CAISEDSYEQYF. CDR3 nucleotides: TGTGCCATCAGTGAGGATAGCTACGAGCAGTACTTC.

V and J are TRBV10-3 and TRBJ1-1; no reliable D call. V lost 10 bases, J lost 1 base, and 19 bases lay in between. CDR1 ENHRY and CDR2 SYGVKD come from the germline V gene. The CDR3 is 15 residues long. The CDR3 nucleotides read TGTGCCACACGGGGAGCCACCTCGGGGAACACTGAAGCTTTCTTT. Translated: CATRGATSGNTEAFF.

The genes are TRBV30 and TRBJ1-5; D remains unclear. The V end was cut by 1 base, the J end by 0 bases, with 10 bases between. The CDR3 has 15 amino acids. Germline V gene lookup returns CDR1 GTSNPN and CDR2 SVGIG (reference sequence). CDR3 amino acids: CAWSGAWDSNQPQHF. The CDR3 nucleotides read TGTGCCTGGAGTGGGGCCTGGGATAGCAATCAGCCCCAGCATTTT.

The V gene is TRBV5-4, the J gene TRBJ1-5, with a tentative D call TRBD1 (6 bases). Germline CDR1 reads SGHNT; CDR2 reads YYREEE (reference sequence). The CDR3 extends over 18 amino acids. V gave up 4 bases and J gave up 2 bases, with 22 bases separating them. Here the CDR3 reads CASSPLPRTGGGNQPQHF. In DNA form, the CDR3 reads TGTGCCAGCAGCCCTCTTCCCCGTACGGGGGGCGGCAATCAGCCCCAGCATTTT.

The V call is TRBV4-2, the J call TRBJ2-7; no reliable D call. The CDR3 sequence is 14 residues long. Looked up from germline, CDR1 is LGHNA and CDR2 is YNFKEQ. Trimming removed 5 bases at V and 2 bases at J, with 13 bases between. Here the CDR3 reads CASSFDKGTYEQYF. The CDR3 coding sequence is TGTGCCAGCAGCTTCGACAAGGGCACCTACGAGCAGTACTTC.

The V gene is TRBV4-3, the J gene TRBJ1-1; D perhaps matches TRBD1 (5 bases). Germline assignment: CDR1 LGHNA and CDR2 YSLEER. CDR3 length: 14 amino acids. V shed 0 bases and J shed 5 bases, with 10 bases lying between them. The CDR3: CASSQEGTWTEAFF. The CDR3 DNA reads TGCGCCAGCAGCCAAGAAGGGACGTGGACTGAAGCTTTCTTT.